This is a list of T cell receptor beta chains from one sample in a study of T cell responses to AZD1222 COVID-19 vaccine. The protocol was immunoSEQ multiplex PCR, while the TCRdb copy is restricted to in-frame clones and leaves out a portion. The sample lists about 200,000 clones; 90% to 95% were seen once. Here the sequenced sample was peripheral blood, taken 28 days after the second AZD1222 dose. The receptors shown here come from an adult who received the AZD1222 COVID-19 vaccine. CDR3s include the opening cysteine and the closing phenylalanine or tryptophan. A D gene is named only where the DNA matches it firmly. Only part of the rows carry a size: once, few, many, or a class if the clone is expanded.

D gene | clone size | J gene | V gene | CDR3 protein | CDR3 DNA
NA | NA | TRBJ1-2 | TRBV7-2 | CASTYGGAYGYTF | TGTGCCAGCACCTATGGGGGAGCATATGGCTACACCTTC
NA | once | TRBJ2-7 | TRBV7-3 | CASSLAQGAPYEQYF | TGTGCCAGCAGCTTAGCCCAGGGAGCTCCCTACGAGCAGTACTTC
NA | NA | TRBJ1-1 | TRBV7-9 | CASSQSTNTEAFF | TGTGCCAGCAGCCAGTCAACGAACACTGAAGCTTTCTTT
NA | NA | TRBJ2-3 | TRBV7-9 | CASSRGETDTQYF | TGTGCCAGCTCAAGGGGGGAAACAGATACGCAGTATTTT
NA | NA | TRBJ1-6 | TRBV9 | CASSVAGLSSYNSPLHF | TGTGCCAGCAGCGTAGCAGGTCTAAGCTCCTATAATTCACCCCTCCACTTT
NA | NA | TRBJ1-3 | TRBV2 | CASSGGFSGNTIYF | TGTGCCAGCAGTGGGGGATTCTCTGGAAACACCATATATTTT
NA | NA | TRBJ1-2 | TRBV7-9 | CASSLAGRSAGYTF | TGTGCCAGCAGCTTAGCGGGGAGGTCGGCTGGCTACACCTTC
NA | NA | TRBJ1-1 | TRBV5-1 | CASSPTGGNTEAFF | TGCGCCAGCAGCCCCACGGGCGGGAACACTGAAGCTTTCTTT
NA | NA | TRBJ1-5 | TRBV6-6 | CASSTAPGDQPQHF | TGTGCCAGCAGTACCGCCCCAGGGGATCAGCCCCAGCATTTT
NA | NA | TRBJ1-2 | TRBV4-3 | CASSQLDRSNYGYTF | TGCGCCAGCAGCCAACTGGACAGATCAAACTATGGCTACACCTTC
NA | NA | TRBJ2-7 | TRBV5-1 | CASSLLQEAYEQYF | TGCGCCAGCAGCTTGTTACAGGAAGCCTACGAGCAGTACTTC